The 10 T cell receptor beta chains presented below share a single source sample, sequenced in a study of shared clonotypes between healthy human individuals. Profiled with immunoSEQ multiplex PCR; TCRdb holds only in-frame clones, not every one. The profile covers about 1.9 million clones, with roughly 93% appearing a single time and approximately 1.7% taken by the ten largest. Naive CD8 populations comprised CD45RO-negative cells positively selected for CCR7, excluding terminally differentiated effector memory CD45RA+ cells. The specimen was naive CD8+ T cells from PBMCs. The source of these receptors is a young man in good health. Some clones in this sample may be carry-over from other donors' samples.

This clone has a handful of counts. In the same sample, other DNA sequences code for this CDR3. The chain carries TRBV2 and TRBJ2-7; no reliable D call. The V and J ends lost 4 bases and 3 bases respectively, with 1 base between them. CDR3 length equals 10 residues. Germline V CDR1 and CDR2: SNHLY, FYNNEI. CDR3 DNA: TGTGCCAGCAGTGGCTACGAGCAGTACTTC. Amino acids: CASSGYEQYF.

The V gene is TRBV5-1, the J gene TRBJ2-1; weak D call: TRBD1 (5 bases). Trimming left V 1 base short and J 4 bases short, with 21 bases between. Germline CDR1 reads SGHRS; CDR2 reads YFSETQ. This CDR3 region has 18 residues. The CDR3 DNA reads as TGCGCCAGCAGCTTGCGTGCAGGGTTAGGGTTAGTGTACAATGAGCAGTTCTTC. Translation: CASSLRAGLGLVYNEQFF.

CDR3 amino acids: CASSQDRRGIREKLFF. The CDR3 DNA follows: TGCGCCAGCAGCCAAGATCGGCGGGGCATACGGGAAAAACTGTTTTTT. The chain uses TRBV4-3 and TRBJ1-4, with D maybe TRBD1 (5 bases). There are 16 residues in the CDR3. Trimming removed 0 bases from V and 8 bases from J, with 16 bases in between. Germline CDR1 reads LGHNA; CDR2 reads YSLEER.

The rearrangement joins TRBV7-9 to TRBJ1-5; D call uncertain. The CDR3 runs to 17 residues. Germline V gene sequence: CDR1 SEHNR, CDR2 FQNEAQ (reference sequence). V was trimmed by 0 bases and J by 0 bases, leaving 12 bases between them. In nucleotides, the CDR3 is TGTGCCAGCAGCTTAGCGCTTGGCGATTATAGCAATCAGCCCCAGCATTTT. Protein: CASSLALGDYSNQPQHF.

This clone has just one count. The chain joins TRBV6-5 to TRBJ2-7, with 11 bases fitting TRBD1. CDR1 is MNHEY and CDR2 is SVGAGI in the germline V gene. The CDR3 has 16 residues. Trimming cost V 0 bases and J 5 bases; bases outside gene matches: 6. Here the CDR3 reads CASSYSAGTGGDEQYF. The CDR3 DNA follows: TGTGCCAGCAGTTACTCCGCCGGGACAGGGGGGGACGAGCAGTACTTC.

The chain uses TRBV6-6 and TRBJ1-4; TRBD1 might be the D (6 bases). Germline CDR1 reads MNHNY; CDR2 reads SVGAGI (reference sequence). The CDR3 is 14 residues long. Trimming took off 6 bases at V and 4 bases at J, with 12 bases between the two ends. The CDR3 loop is CASSTRTDNEKLFF. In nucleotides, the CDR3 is TGTGCCAGCAGCACCAGGACAGATAATGAAAAACTGTTTTTT.

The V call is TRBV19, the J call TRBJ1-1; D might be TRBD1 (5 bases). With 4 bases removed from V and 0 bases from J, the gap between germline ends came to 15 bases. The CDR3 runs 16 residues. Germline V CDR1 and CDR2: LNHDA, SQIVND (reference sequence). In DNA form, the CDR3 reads TGTGCCAGTAGTAGAGAAACAGGAATCTTGAACACTGAAGCTTTCTTT. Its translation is CASSRETGILNTEAFF.

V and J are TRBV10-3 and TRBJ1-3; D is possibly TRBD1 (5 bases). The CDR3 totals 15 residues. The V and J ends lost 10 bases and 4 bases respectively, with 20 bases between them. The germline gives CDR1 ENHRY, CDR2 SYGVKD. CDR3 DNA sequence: TGTGCCACCCCCGCTGGTAGGGGCAAAGGAAACACCATATATTTT. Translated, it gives CATPAGRGKGNTIYF.

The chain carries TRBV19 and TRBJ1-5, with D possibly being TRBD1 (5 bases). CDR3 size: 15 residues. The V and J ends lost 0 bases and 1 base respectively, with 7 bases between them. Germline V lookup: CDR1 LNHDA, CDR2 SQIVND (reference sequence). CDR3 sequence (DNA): TGTGCCAGTAGTATAGATGCAGGGAGCAATCAGCCCCAGCATTTT. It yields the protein CASSIDAGSNQPQHF.

CDR3 DNA: TGCGCCAGCAGCTTGGACCCTTCCGAGTGGACGGCGAGCTCCTACAATGAGCAGTTCTTC. It codes for CASSLDPSEWTASSYNEQFF. The chain combines TRBV5-1 with TRBJ2-1, with D unresolved. CDR1 and CDR2 from the germline V gene are SGHRS and YFSETQ. The CDR3 sequence is 20 residues long. V was cut by 0 bases and J by 0 bases, with 22 bases left in between.